These T cell receptor beta chains were read from a single sample in a study of blood T cell repertoires in COVID-19. Sequencing was performed with immunoSEQ multiplex PCR; in TCRdb, only in-frame clones are kept and a portion is missing. Found here are 150,000 to 200,000 clones, roughly 82% of them singletons; the top ten hold more than 5%. Input material: peripheral blood. Every receptor here comes from a woman aged 25 to 39 with acute or convalescent COVID-19. The CDR3 runs from the conserved cysteine through the conserved F or W. D genes are given only for firm matches. Size tells how often a clone was seen (once, few, many) or the class of an expanded clone, and some rows leave it out.

V gene	D gene	clone size	J gene	CDR3 DNA	CDR3 protein
TRBV29-1	-	-	TRBJ1-2	TGCAGCGTTGAAGGATTCAGGGATTCCATGTATGGCTACACCTTC	CSVEGFRDSMYGYTF
TRBV6-5	-	-	TRBJ1-5	TGTGCCAGCCTGGTAGCACATAGCAATCAGCCCCAGCATTTT	CASLVAHSNQPQHF
TRBV19	TRBD1	-	TRBJ2-3	TGTGCCAGCGGGACAGGGTCTAGCACAGATACGCAGTATTTT	CASGTGSSTDTQYF
TRBV28	-	once	TRBJ2-1	TGTGCCAGCAGTTTTAGGGCACTAGCAAGATTAACCATACAGTTCTTC	CASSFRALARLTIQFF
TRBV29-1	-	-	TRBJ1-1	TGCACCGTGGGCAGGGCAGGGGCTCCGAACACTGAAGCTTTCTTT	CTVGRAGAPNTEAFF
TRBV4-2	TRBD1	-	TRBJ1-1	TGTGCCAGCAGCCAAATGTCCCGGGACAGGGCCGGAATGAACACTGAAGCTTTCTTT	CASSQMSRDRAGMNTEAFF
TRBV2	TRBD1	-	TRBJ1-1	TGTGCCAGCAGTGGCTTAGGGACAGGTCGGAACACTGAAGCTTTCTTT	CASSGLGTGRNTEAFF
TRBV27	-	-	TRBJ2-1	TGTGCCAGCGGACTTGACCGCGGGTACAATGAGCAGTTCTTC	CASGLDRGYNEQFF
TRBV9	TRBD2	-	TRBJ2-3	TGTGCCAGCAGCCCCACTCCGTTTGCGGGAGTTCCAGATACGCAGTATTTT	CASSPTPFAGVPDTQYF
TRBV5-1	TRBD1	-	TRBJ2-3	TGCGCCAGCAGCATGCGACAGGGCAGAGATACGCAGTATTTT	CASSMRQGRDTQYF
TRBV28	-	-	TRBJ2-2	TGTGCCAGCAGTTTCCCCGGACTCGGGGAGCTGTTTTTT	CASSFPGLGELFF
TRBV11-3	-	-	TRBJ1-3	TGTGCCAGCAGCTTAGATGCCAGGTCTGGAAACACCATATATTTT	CASSLDARSGNTIYF